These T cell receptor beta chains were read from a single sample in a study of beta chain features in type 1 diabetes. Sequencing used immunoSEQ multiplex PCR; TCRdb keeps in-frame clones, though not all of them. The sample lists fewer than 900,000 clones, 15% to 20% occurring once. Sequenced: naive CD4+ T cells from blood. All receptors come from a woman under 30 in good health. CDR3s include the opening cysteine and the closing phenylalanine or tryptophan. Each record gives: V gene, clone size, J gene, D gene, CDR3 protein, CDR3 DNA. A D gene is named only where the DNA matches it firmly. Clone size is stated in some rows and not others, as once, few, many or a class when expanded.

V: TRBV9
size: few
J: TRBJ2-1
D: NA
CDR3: CASSVASSPTRANEQFF
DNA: TGTGCCAGCAGCGTAGCGTCCTCCCCGACTAGGGCCAATGAGCAGTTCTTC

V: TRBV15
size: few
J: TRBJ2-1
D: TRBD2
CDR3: CATRPVAGGPSYNEQFF
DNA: TGTGCCACCCGCCCGGTAGCGGGAGGGCCCAGCTACAATGAGCAGTTCTTC

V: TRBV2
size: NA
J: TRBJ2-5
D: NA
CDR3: CASSEAGAGTQYF
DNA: TGTGCCAGCAGTGAAGCGGGCGCGGGGACCCAGTACTTC

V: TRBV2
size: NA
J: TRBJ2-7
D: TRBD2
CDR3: CASSEVPPGGYEQYF
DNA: TGTGCCAGCAGTGAAGTCCCTCCGGGAGGCTACGAGCAGTACTTC

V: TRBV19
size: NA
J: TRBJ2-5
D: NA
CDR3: CASSATGQETQYF
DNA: TGTGCCAGTAGTGCGACAGGCCAAGAGACCCAGTACTTC

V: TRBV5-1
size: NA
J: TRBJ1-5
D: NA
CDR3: CASSQTGTNVSNQPQHF
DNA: TGCGCCAGCAGCCAAACAGGGACTAATGTTAGCAATCAGCCCCAGCATTTT

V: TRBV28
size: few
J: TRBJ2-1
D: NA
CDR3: CAITAGTNEQFF
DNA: TGTGCCATTACCGCCGGCACCAATGAGCAGTTCTTC

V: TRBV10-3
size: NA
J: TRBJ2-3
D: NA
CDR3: CAIKVAATDTQYF
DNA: TGTGCCATCAAGGTAGCTGCCACAGATACGCAGTATTTT

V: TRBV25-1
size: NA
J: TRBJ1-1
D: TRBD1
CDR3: CASSGAGTGNTEAFF
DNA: TGTGCCAGCAGCGGAGCCGGGACAGGGAACACTGAAGCTTTCTTT

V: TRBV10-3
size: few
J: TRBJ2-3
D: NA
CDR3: CAISQLTNTDTQYF
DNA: TGTGCCATCAGCCAACTGACAAACACAGATACGCAGTATTTT

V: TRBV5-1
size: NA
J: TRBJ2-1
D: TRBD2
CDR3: CASSMGLAGGPKFF
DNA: TGCGCCAGCAGCATGGGACTAGCGGGAGGGCCGAAGTTCTTC

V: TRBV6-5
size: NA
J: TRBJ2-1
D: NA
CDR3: CASSYRLLDNEQFF
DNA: TGTGCCAGCAGTTACCGACTCCTAGACAATGAGCAGTTCTTC

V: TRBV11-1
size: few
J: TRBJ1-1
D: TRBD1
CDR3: CASSFADRDVAFF
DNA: TGTGCCAGCAGCTTTGCGGACAGGGATGTGGCTTTCTTT